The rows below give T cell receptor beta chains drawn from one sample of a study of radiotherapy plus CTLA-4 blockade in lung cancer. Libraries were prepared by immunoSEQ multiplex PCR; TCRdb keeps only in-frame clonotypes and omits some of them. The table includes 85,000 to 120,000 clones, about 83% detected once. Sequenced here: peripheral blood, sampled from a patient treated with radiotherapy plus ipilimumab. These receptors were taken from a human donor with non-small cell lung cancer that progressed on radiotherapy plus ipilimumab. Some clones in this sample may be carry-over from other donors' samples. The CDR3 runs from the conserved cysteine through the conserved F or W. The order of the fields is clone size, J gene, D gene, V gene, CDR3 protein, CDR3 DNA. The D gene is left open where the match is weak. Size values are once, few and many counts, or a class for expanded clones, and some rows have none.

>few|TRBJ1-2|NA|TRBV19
CASSIANSNYGYTF
TGTGCCAGTAGTATAGCTAACAGCAACTATGGCTACACCTTC
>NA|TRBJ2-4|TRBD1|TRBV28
CASSGGTGLNIQYF
TGTGCCAGCTCAGGGGGCACCGGACTAAACATTCAGTACTTC
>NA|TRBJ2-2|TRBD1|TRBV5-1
CASSPRQGWTGELFF
TGCGCCAGCAGCCCCCGACAGGGGTGGACCGGGGAGCTGTTTTTT
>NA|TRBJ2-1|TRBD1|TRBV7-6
CASSLRLGQGASAGSYNEQFF
TGTGCCAGCAGCTTACGTCTGGGACAGGGGGCGTCCGCGGGCTCCTACAATGAGCAGTTCTTC
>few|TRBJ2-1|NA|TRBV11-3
CASSLGLTDEQFF
TGTGCCAGCAGCTTAGGGTTGACAGATGAGCAGTTCTTC
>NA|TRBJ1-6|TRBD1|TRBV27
CASSSGQGQYSPLHF
TGTGCCAGCAGTTCCGGACAGGGGCAGTATTCACCCCTCCACTTT
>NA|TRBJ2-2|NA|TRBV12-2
CASRSGGSGELFF
TGTGCAAGTCGCTCCGGAGGGTCCGGGGAGCTGTTTTTT
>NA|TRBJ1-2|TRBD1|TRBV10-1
CASRADRDRVYTF
TGCGCCAGCAGGGCGGACAGGGACCGGGTATACACCTTC
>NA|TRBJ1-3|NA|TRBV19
CASSPGAAGNTIYF
TGTGCCAGTAGTCCGGGGGCGGCTGGAAACACCATATATTTT
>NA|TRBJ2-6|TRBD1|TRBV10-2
CASSLTGATFGANVLTF
TGCGCCAGCAGCTTGACAGGGGCAACTTTTGGGGCCAACGTCCTGACTTTC
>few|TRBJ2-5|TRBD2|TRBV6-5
CASSYPNGGQETQYF
TGTGCCAGCAGTTACCCTAACGGGGGGCAAGAGACCCAGTACTTC
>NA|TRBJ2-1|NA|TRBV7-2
CASSPHIRGDSSYNEQFF
TGTGCCAGCAGCCCCCATATCCGGGGCGATAGCTCCTACAATGAGCAGTTCTTC
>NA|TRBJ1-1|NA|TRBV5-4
CASSWTVNTEAFF
TGTGCCAGCAGCTGGACAGTGAACACTGAAGCTTTCTTT
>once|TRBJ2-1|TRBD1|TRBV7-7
CASSPNRGDNEQFF
TGTGCTAGCAGCCCGAACAGGGGGGACAATGAGCAGTTCTTC
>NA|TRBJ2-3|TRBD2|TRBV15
CATSRLSGGLGNTQYF
TGTGCCACCAGCAGACTTAGCGGGGGGCTCGGGAATACGCAGTATTTT
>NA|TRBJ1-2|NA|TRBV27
CASSPTKGPPSGGYTF
TGTGCCAGCAGTCCGACAAAGGGACCTCCCAGCGGGGGCTACACCTTC
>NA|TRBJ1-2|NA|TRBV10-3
CAIVKGPEANYGYTF
TGTGCCATCGTAAAGGGTCCAGAAGCTAACTATGGCTACACCTTC
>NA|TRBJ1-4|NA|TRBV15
CATSSGGRENEKLFF
TGTGCCACCAGCAGTGGGGGACGGGAGAATGAAAAACTGTTTTTT
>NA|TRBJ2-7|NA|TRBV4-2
CASSRDPYEQYF
TGTGCCAGCAGCCGCGACCCCTACGAGCAGTACTTC
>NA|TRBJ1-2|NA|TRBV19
CASSIVPGYGYTF
TGTGCCAGTAGTATTGTCCCAGGGTATGGCTACACCTTC
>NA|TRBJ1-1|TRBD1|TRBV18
CASSRNRGGSEAFF
TGTGCCAGCTCTAGAAACAGGGGAGGCTCTGAAGCTTTCTTT
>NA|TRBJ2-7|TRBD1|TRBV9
CASAGGQGTYEQYF
TGTGCCAGCGCGGGGGGACAGGGGACATACGAGCAGTACTTC
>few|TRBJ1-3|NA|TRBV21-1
CASSRGQALIVGNTIYF
TGTGCCAGCAGCAGGGGACAGGCACTCATTGTTGGAAACACCATATATTTT
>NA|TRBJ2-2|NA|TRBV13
CASSSDFANTGELFF
TGTGCCAGCAGCTCGGATTTCGCGAACACCGGGGAGCTGTTTTTT
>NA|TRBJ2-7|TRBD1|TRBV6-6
CASSYSQGAVYEQYF
TGTGCCAGCAGTTACTCTCAGGGGGCTGTGTACGAGCAGTACTTC
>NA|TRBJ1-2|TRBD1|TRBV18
CAGGTGVYGYTF
TGTGCCGGGGGAACAGGGGTGTATGGCTACACCTTC
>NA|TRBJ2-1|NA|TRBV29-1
CSLTSSDEQFF
TGCAGCTTAACTAGCTCCGATGAGCAGTTCTTC
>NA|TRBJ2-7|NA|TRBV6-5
CASSYSGESYEQYF
TGTGCCAGCAGTTACTCGGGAGAGTCCTACGAGCAGTACTTC
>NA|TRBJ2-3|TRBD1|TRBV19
CASWTGEVTDTQYF
TGTGCCAGCTGGACAGGGGAGGTCACAGATACGCAGTATTTT
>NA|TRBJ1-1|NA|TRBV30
CAQTHGPTGYVTEAFF
TGTGCTCAAACCCATGGCCCCACAGGGTACGTCACTGAAGCTTTCTTT